This T cell receptor beta chain was retrieved from a study of regulatory T cells (dated by TCRdb to between 2018 and 2020). At the level of the whole study: The study compared T-cell receptor beta repertoires of sorted regulatory, conventional CD4+ and CD8+ T cells between CD3G-deficient patients and healthy controls. General conclusions and limits of the study: Repertoires from patients had restricted unique TRB V-J pairs and skewed V and J gene usage, with the strongest effect in regulatory T cells. Compared with control CD8+ cells, CD8+ T cells derived from patients showed a nonsignificant trend toward reduced Shannon entropy.

The multiplex PCR used 52 forward TRBV primers and 13 reverse TRBJ primers, with assay-based and computational corrections for amplification bias. Within the immunoSEQ assay, multiplex PCR amplified rearranged TRB loci from genomic DNA. TRB amplicons were sequenced using an Illumina HiSeq platform. The study's own analysis went as follows. Raw sequences were error-filtered and aligned to reference gene sequences by custom algorithms and were subsequently analyzed with the immunoSEQ online tools. Productive and nonproductive TRB rearrangement frequencies were evaluated among both unique and total sequences. For TRB CDR3 positions 6 and 7, hydrophobicity together with amino acid composition served as the basis for assessing self-reactivity potential. For group comparisons, t tests, Mann-Whitney tests or two-way ANOVA were performed in Prism software. Not all clones reach the TCRdb copy of this immuneACCESS table, which keeps in-frame sequences only. Checked studies attribute under half of the gap to unresolved V genes and leave the rest unexplained. V, J and clone size derive from that table, while D and trimming were established from the DNA sequence. A total of some 6,000 clones appear in this sample, about four fifths of them only once. About 28% of the sample comes from the top ten.

CDR1 GTSNPN and CDR2 SVGIG were looked up in the germline V gene (reference sequence). Including the terminal cysteine and phenylalanine, the CDR3 comprises 11 residues. Just the 33-base CDR3 DNA is kept, in frame starting at base 1. Evidence of autoimmunity was present in all CD3G-deficient patients, and the autoimmunity was more severe in two of the patients. Patients were tested at ages ranging from 2 to 39 years, and reduced naive and increased memory CD4+ and CD8+ T-cell proportions were found in the patients. About six individuals with CD3G deficiency were included in the patient group. Patient samples and clinical data came from an international physician network spanning the United States, Europe and Asia. Ficoll density separation was used to isolate peripheral blood mononuclear cells. CD3+ CD8+ CD4- T cells were isolated on a FACSAria cell sorter. With respect to this clone: The antigen it recognizes is unknown. Base qualities are not provided; no much larger clone lies one nucleotide away.

Material for sequencing was CD8+ T cells sorted from blood. The chain is made from TRBV30 and TRBJ2-1; the D gene is perhaps TRBD2, from 5 matching bases. The source is a child aged 5 to 17 with CD3G deficiency. CDR3 reads: CRGSEYNEQFF. The bases are TGTCGGGGTAGCGAGTACAATGAGCAGTTCTTC. Reference TRBV30 and TRBJ2-1 proteins supply the regions before and after the CDR3; the full variable domain is: SQTIHQWPATLVQPVGSPLSLECTVEGTSNPNLYWYRQAAGRGLQLLFYSVGIGQISSEVPQNLSASRPQDRQFILSSKKLLLSDSGFYLCRGSEYNEQFFGPGTRLTVL.